The source of this T cell receptor (beta chain) is a study of T cells in Graves' hyperthyroidism and ophthalmopathy. Study-wide results and caveats: Classification by a 13 V-J model distinguished ophthalmopathy from stable hyperthyroidism.

CDR3 length: 18 residues. With V trimmed by 2 bases and J by 3 bases, 9 bases remained unmatched. Germline assignment: CDR1 MGHRA and CDR2 YSYEKL. Exclusion criteria comprised uncontrolled infection, other autoimmune disease, pregnancy or lactation. It was 8 to 10 ml of fresh peripheral blood that supplied the PBMCs. In regard to this clonotype: The target antigen is unknown.

Amplification yielded TCR beta CDR3 regions, with RNA transcripts as the source. The TCR CDR3 was amplified in a first-round RT-PCR using the HTBI primer set. From the multiplex PCR reads, TCRdb called clonotypes with MiXCR, one entry per CDR3 protein. The repertoire holds fewer than 650,000 distinct CDR3 sequences, with 14% as singletons. Material: blood. The sequence was collected from a woman between 18 and 29 years old with Graves' ophthalmopathy. The rearrangement links TRBV4-1 to TRBJ2-7; 14 positions agree with TRBD2. Here the CDR3 DNA reads TGCGCCAGCAGCCAAAGGCCGACTGGGACTAGCGGGAGCTACGAGCAGTACTTC. It codes for CASSQRPTGTSGSYEQYF.